These 16 T cell receptor beta chains came from one sample sequenced in a study of T cell responses to AZD1222 COVID-19 vaccine. The table came from immunoSEQ multiplex PCR; TCRdb's copy has only in-frame clones and leaves some out. The table records 50,000 to 70,000 clones, around 85% of them present only once. Material: peripheral blood, obtained on day 0 of MenACWY control vaccination. These receptors all stem from an adult in good health.

V gene TRBV27 combines with J gene TRBJ2-2; TRBD2 agrees at 8 bases. V was pared by 5 bases and J by 2 bases, with 1 base of the junction left unmatched. Per the germline V gene, CDR1 is MNHEY and CDR2 is SMNVEV (reference sequence). This CDR3 spans 14 amino acids. CDR3 residues: CASSSGGNTGELFF. In DNA, the CDR3 is TGTGCCAGCAGTAGCGGGGGAAACACCGGGGAGCTGTTTTTT.

This chain links TRBV27 with TRBJ1-1, with 7 bases identical to TRBD1. V shed 4 bases, J shed 0 bases, and the junction held 2 bases outside the gene matches. This CDR3 is built from 14 residues. From germline, CDR1 is MNHEY and CDR2 SMNVEV (reference sequence). In nucleotides, the CDR3 is TGTGCCAGCAGTTGGGACAGCTTGAACACTGAAGCTTTCTTT. It specifies CASSWDSLNTEAFF.

The genes are TRBV29-1 and TRBJ2-7; TRBD2 aligns across 12 bases. Trimming cost V 6 bases and J 6 bases; bases outside gene matches: 6. The germline V gene has CDR1 SQVTM and CDR2 ANQGSEA. The CDR3 loop spans 13 amino acids. The CDR3 here is CSVGTSGYSEQYF. The CDR3 coding sequence is TGCAGCGTAGGGACTAGCGGGTACAGCGAGCAGTACTTC.

The CDR3 sequence: CASSLLTGLAEDTQYF. CDR3 DNA sequence: TGTGCCAGCTCACTACTAACAGGACTTGCGGAAGATACGCAGTATTTT. This chain joins TRBV18 and TRBJ2-3; possibly TRBD1 or TRBD2 for D (5 bases each). The CDR3 extends over 16 amino acids. Germline V gene lookup returns CDR1 KGHSH and CDR2 LQKENI. Trimming took off 4 bases at V and 5 bases at J, with 19 bases between the two ends.

This clone came up a few times. The chain has TRBV15 and TRBJ1-2; 9 nucleotides agree with TRBD1. V gave up 5 bases and J gave up 4 bases; unmatched junction bases: 11. Germline V lookup: CDR1 LNHNV, CDR2 YYDKDF (reference sequence). The CDR3 spans 16 residues. CDR3 nucleotides: TGTGCCACCAGCGGAACAGGGGGCGCGAGGGTCTATGGCTACACCTTC. It translates to CATSGTGGARVYGYTF.

V is TRBV29-1 and J is TRBJ1-1, with a possible D match to TRBD1 (5 bases). CDR1 is SQVTM, CDR2 ANQGSEA, per germline. With 7 bases removed from V and 2 bases from J, the gap between germline ends came to 14 bases. The CDR3 is 13 amino acids. CDR3 sequence (DNA): TGCAGCGCCACCGGGACGGTTAACACTGAAGCTTTCTTT. It is translated as CSATGTVNTEAFF.

V is TRBV30 and J is TRBJ2-5; 11 nucleotides match TRBD1. Trimming at V came to 8 bases and at J to 5 bases, leaving 16 bases not matched to a gene. CDR1 and CDR2 (germline): GTSNPN, SVGIG (reference sequence). The length of the CDR3 is 16 residues. This chain's CDR3 is CAGFTKDRGRLETQYF. The CDR3, as DNA: TGTGCCGGATTCACTAAGGACAGGGGGCGCTTGGAGACCCAGTACTTC. Variable domain in full (rest from reference TRBV30 and TRBJ2-5): SQTIHQWPATLVQPVGSPLSLECTVEGTSNPNLYWYRQAAGRGLQLLFYSVGIGQISSEVPQNLSASRPQDRQFILSSKKLLLSDSGFYLCAGFTKDRGRLETQYFGPGTRLLVL.

This sequence joins TRBV5-1 and TRBJ2-7; 11 bases are shared with TRBD2. The V gene's germline CDR1 is SGHRS and CDR2 YFSETQ. The V gene end was trimmed by 1 base and the J gene end by 2 bases; junction bases not matched to a gene: 5. The CDR3 spans 16 residues. CDR3 DNA sequence: TGCGCCAGCAGCTTGAGTAGCGGGAGGGGTACCTACGAGCAGTACTTC. It translates to CASSLSSGRGTYEQYF.

This clone appeared a few times. The chain has TRBV18 and TRBJ2-7; 8 positions agree with TRBD2. Germline V CDR1 and CDR2: KGHSH, LQKENI. With V trimmed by 3 bases and J by 3 bases, 4 bases remained unmatched. The CDR3 loop spans 14 amino acids. Here the CDR3 reads CASSPQAGDYEQYF. CDR3 sequence (DNA): TGTGCCAGCTCACCGCAAGCGGGAGACTACGAGCAGTACTTC. The entire variable domain, with the rest obtained from reference TRBV18 and TRBJ2-7, is as follows: NAGVMQNPRHLVRRRGQEARLRCSPMKGHSHVYWYRQLPEEGLKFMVYLQKENIIDESGMPKERFSAEFPKEGPSILRIQQVVRGDSAAYFCASSPQAGDYEQYFGPGTRLTVT.

This chain connects TRBV27 to TRBJ2-7, with 7 bases aligning to TRBD2. Per germline, CDR1 MNHEY and CDR2 SMNVEV (reference sequence). The CDR3 sequence is 12 residues long. J was trimmed by 3 bases and V by 4 bases; bases with no gene match: 0. CDR3 amino acids: CASSSGGYEQYF. CDR3 DNA sequence: TGTGCCAGCAGTTCGGGGGGCTACGAGCAGTACTTC.

The chain is built from TRBV7-8 and TRBJ2-1, with 10 positions matching TRBD1. The CDR3 contains 14 residues. The germline V gene encodes CDR1 SGHVS and CDR2 FQNEAQ. The J segment lost 8 bases and the V segment lost 6 bases, leaving 7 bases of the junction unmatched. The CDR3 nucleotides read TGTGCCAGCAGTGTCGGACAGGGGGGATATGAGCAGTTCTTC. Translating gives CASSVGQGGYEQFF.

This chain connects TRBV30 to TRBJ2-6, with 7 nucleotides matching TRBD2. The CDR3 spans 14 residues. The V segment lost 6 bases and the J segment 0 bases; nucleotides outside the gene matches: 2. The germline V gene encodes CDR1 GTSNPN and CDR2 SVGIG (reference sequence). CDR3 protein: CACGGGSGANVLTF. CDR3 nucleotides: TGTGCCTGCGGCGGGGGCTCTGGGGCCAACGTCCTGACTTTC.

This chain connects TRBV27 to TRBJ2-5; 12 nucleotides align to TRBD2. The CDR3 consists of 15 residues. J lost 5 bases, V lost 5 bases, and 6 bases had no gene match. Germline V gives CDR1 MNHEY, CDR2 SMNVEV (reference sequence). The CDR3 DNA is TGTGCCAGCAGTCTTCTAGCGGGAGGGCCGGAGACCCAGTACTTC. It is translated as CASSLLAGGPETQYF.

V is TRBV30 and J is TRBJ2-7, with D unclear. The CDR3 is 13 residues long. In germline, CDR1 is GTSNPN, CDR2 SVGIG (reference sequence). With 4 bases removed from V and 5 bases from J, the gap between germline ends came to 15 bases. CDR3 DNA sequence: TGTGCCTGGAATACTCGGGTTGGCGACGAGCAGTACTTC. This translates into CAWNTRVGDEQYF.

The chain joins TRBV4-1 to TRBJ2-1; 9 bases match TRBD1. Germline V CDR1 and CDR2: MGHRA, YSYEKL. This CDR3 has 17 amino acids. J gave up 4 bases and V 2 bases, and 9 bases lay outside the gene matches. DNA for the CDR3: TGCGCCAGCAGCCAAAGATTCCGGGGGACAGGGTACAATGAGCAGTTCTTC. Its protein is CASSQRFRGTGYNEQFF.

The V gene is TRBV4-3, the J gene TRBJ1-2; 7 bases are a match to TRBD1. CDR1 and CDR2 from the germline V gene are LGHNA and YSLEER. CDR3 length: 15 residues. After removal of 1 base from V and 5 bases from J, the junction contained 7 bases not matched to a gene. CDR3 DNA: TGCGCCAGCAGCCAAGGTACAGACAGGGATTATGGCTACACCTTC. Protein sequence: CASSQGTDRDYGYTF.